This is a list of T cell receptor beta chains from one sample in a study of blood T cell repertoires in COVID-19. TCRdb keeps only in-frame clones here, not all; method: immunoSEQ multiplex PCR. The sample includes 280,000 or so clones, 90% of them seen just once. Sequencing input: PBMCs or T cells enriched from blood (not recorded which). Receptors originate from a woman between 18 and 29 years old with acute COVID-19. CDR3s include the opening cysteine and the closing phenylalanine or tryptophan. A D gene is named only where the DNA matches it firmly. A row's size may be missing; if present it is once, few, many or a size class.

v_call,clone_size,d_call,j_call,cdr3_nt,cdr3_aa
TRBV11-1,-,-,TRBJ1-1,TGTGCCAGCAGCCCACGAGTGAACACTGAAGCTTTCTTT,CASSPRVNTEAFF
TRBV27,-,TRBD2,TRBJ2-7,TGTGCCAGCAGACCCACGGGTGGGGGGGTCTACGAGCAGTACTTC,CASRPTGGGVYEQYF
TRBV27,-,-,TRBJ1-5,TGTGCCAGCAGTAGACAGACTAATCAGCCCCAGCATTTT,CASSRQTNQPQHF
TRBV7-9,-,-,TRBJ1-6,TGTGCCAGCAGCTTAGTTCGGGGTCAGAATTCACCCCTCCACTTT,CASSLVRGQNSPLHF
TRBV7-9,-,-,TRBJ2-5,TGTGCCAGCAGCCCCCGGGTCAAAGAGACCCAGTACTTC,CASSPRVKETQYF
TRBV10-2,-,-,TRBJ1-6,TGCGCCAGCAGTGATCGGGGAACCGATAATTCACCCCTCCACTTT,CASSDRGTDNSPLHF
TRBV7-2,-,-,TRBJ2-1,TGTGCCAGCAGCGCAGGCCGACCCAGGGGCTTAAATGAGCAGTTCTTC,CASSAGRPRGLNEQFF
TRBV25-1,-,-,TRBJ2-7,TGTGCCAGCAGTGTCCTCTCTGCCCCCCCTCAAAGCTGCGAGCAGTACTTC,CASSVLSAPPQSCEQYF
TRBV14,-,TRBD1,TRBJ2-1,TGTGCCAGCAGCCAAGGGGCCCTAATTAGGGACAGAATCAATGAGCAGTTCTTC,CASSQGALIRDRINEQFF
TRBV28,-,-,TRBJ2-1,TGTGCCAGCACCCCGCCCCAGGGGCTCGGGCAGTTCTTC,CASTPPQGLGQFF
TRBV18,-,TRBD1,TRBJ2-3,TGTGCCAGCTCACCCACCCCCATCTGGGGGACAGGAAGCACAGATACGCAGTATTTT,CASSPTPIWGTGSTDTQYF
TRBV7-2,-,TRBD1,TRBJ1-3,TGTGCCAGCAGCTTAGTTGGGCAGGGGGCTGGAAACACCATATATTTT,CASSLVGQGAGNTIYF
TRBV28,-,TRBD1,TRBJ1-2,TGTGCCAGCAGTTGGCTGGACAGGGCCGCCGGCTACACCTTC,CASSWLDRAAGYTF
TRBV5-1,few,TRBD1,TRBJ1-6,TGCGCCAGCAGCCTACACAAAGGACAGGGGCAATCACCCCTCCACTTT,CASSLHKGQGQSPLHF
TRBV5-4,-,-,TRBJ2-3,TGTGCCAGCAGCTTCTGGGGGCAGGTAGATACGCAGTATTTT,CASSFWGQVDTQYF
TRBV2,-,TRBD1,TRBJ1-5,TGTGCCAGCACTGCGGACAGGGGCGGCCGTTGGCCCCAGCATTTT,CASTADRGGRWPQHF
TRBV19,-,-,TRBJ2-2,TGTGCCAGTAGTATAATTAGGAGTAGCCTTAACACCGGGGAGCTGTTTTTT,CASSIIRSSLNTGELFF
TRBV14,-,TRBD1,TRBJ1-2,TGTGCCAGCAGCCCAGACAGGGAGGGTTCTGGCTACACCTTC,CASSPDREGSGYTF
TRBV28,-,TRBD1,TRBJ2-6,TGTGCCAGCAGTCCCGCCGGGACAGGGGGCGTGTATGGGGCCAACGTCCTGACTTTC,CASSPAGTGGVYGANVLTF
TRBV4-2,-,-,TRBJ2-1,TGTGCCAGCAGCCCGGGCACTGCGGGAAAAAATGAGCAGTTCTTC,CASSPGTAGKNEQFF
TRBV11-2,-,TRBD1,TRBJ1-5,TGTGCCAGCAGCTTAACAGGGGGCAGGGGTCAGCCCCAGCATTTT,CASSLTGGRGQPQHF
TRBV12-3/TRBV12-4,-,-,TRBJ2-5,TGTGCCAGCAGTTCCATTGAAGAGACCCAGTACTTC,CASSSIEETQYF
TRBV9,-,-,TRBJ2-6,TGTGCCAGCAGCCCCCTTTCGCGATCTCGGGGGATCTCTGGGGCCAACGTCCTGACTTTC,CASSPLSRSRGISGANVLTF
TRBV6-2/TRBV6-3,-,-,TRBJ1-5,TGTGCCAGCAGTCGGTGGGGGGTTAGCAATCAGCCCCAGCATTTT,CASSRWGVSNQPQHF
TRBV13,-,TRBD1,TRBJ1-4,TGTGCCAGCAGCCGGACAGGAAATAATGAAAAACTGTTTTTT,CASSRTGNNEKLFF
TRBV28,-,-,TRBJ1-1,TGTGCCAGCAGTTTATGGGGGCCGGGACACTCTGAAGCTTTCTTT,CASSLWGPGHSEAFF
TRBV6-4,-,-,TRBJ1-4,TGTGCCAGCATGCGGTTACAGGGTTGGGGCCGATACGGAGAAAAACTGTTTTTT,CASMRLQGWGRYGEKLFF
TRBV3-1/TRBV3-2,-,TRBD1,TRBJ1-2,TGTGCCAGCAGCCCAGGACAGGCCTTATCCCTGGTGGATGGCTACACCTTC,CASSPGQALSLVDGYTF
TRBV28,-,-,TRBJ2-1,TGTGCCAGCAGGGTAGCAAACAATGAGCAGTTCTTC,CASRVANNEQFF
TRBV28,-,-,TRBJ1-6,TGTGCCAGCAGGCCCGACAGAATACCTAATTCACCCCTCCACTTT,CASRPDRIPNSPLHF
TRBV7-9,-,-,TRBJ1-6,TGTGCCAGCAGCTTCGCGGGACGGAATTCACCCCTCCACTTT,CASSFAGRNSPLHF
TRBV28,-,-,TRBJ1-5,TGTGCCAGCAGTTTATGGTCCTCGGGCAATCAGCCCCAGCATTTT,CASSLWSSGNQPQHF
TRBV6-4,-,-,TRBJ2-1,TGTGCCAGCAGTAGCGCTTCAACCGTTAGCTCCTACAATGAGCAGTTCTTC,CASSSASTVSSYNEQFF
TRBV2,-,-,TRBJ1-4,TGTGCCAGCAGCTACAGGATAACTAATGAAAAACTGTTTTTT,CASSYRITNEKLFF
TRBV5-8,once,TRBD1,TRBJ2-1,TGTGCCAGCAAGATTACACAGGGGGCCCGTTCCTACAATGAGCAGTTCTTC,CASKITQGARSYNEQFF
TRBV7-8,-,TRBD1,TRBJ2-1,TGTGCCAGCAGCGCAGCATCAACAGGGGGGAGGAACAATGAGCAGTTCTTC,CASSAASTGGRNNEQFF
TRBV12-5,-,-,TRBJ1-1,TGTGCTAGTGGAGCGGACAGCGCTGAAGCTTTCTTT,CASGADSAEAFF
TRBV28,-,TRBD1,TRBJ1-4,TGTGCCAGCAGTAAGACAGGGGCAAGGGAGGAAAAACTGTTTTTT,CASSKTGAREEKLFF
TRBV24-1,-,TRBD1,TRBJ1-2,TGTGCCACCAGTGAGGCCGGGACAGGGGACTATGGCTACACCTTC,CATSEAGTGDYGYTF
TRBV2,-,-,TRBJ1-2,TGTGCCAGCAGCCTTGGTGGCCAGGGGAATTTTACCTTC,CASSLGGQGNFTF
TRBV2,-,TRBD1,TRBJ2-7,TGTGCCAGCAGACCCAGGACAGGGTACGAGCAGTACTTC,CASRPRTGYEQYF
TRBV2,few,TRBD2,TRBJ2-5,TGTGCCAGCAGTGAAGCCGGGAGGGCCCAAGAGACCCAGTACTTC,CASSEAGRAQETQYF
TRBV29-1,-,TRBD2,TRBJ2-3,TGCAGCGTCATACTAGCGGGAGGGCCTTTGTCTACAGATACGCAGTATTTT,CSVILAGGPLSTDTQYF
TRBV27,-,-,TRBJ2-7,TGTGCCAGCAGCAGGGTTTTGGGTGCCCTCTCCTACGAGCAGTACTTC,CASSRVLGALSYEQYF
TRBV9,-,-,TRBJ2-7,TGTGCCAGCAGCGCCAGCCGGACAAATTACGAGCAGTACTTC,CASSASRTNYEQYF
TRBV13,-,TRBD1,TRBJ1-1,TGTGCCAGCAGCCGCACAGGGGCGATGAACACTGAAGCTTTCTTT,CASSRTGAMNTEAFF
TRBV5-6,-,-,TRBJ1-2,TGTGCCAGCAGTCCGGGACAAGGCCTGCCGGGCTATGGCTACACCTTC,CASSPGQGLPGYGYTF
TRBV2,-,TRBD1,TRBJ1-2,TGTGCCAGCAGTGAACAGGGGGGACTCCCCATGGGCTACACCTTC,CASSEQGGLPMGYTF